These 23 T cell receptor beta chains share one sample of origin, sequenced in a study of cytomegalovirus exposure and HLA in healthy donors. PCR employed 60 Vbeta and 13 Jbeta primers. The method was immunoSEQ multiplex PCR; TCRdb's version includes in-frame clones alone and lacks a portion of them. The sample holds approximately 120,000 clones; about 81% are singletons and the top ten take 9% to 9.5%. The sequenced sample was PBMCs. The receptors here all came from a woman between 50 and 59 years old in good health and CMV-seropositive.

This clone was picked up a small number of times. The chain couples TRBV29-1 to TRBJ1-2, with 7 positions matching TRBD1. CDR3 length equals 13 residues. Germline trimming cut 6 bases from V and 3 bases from J; bases unmatched to any gene: 7. CDR1 and CDR2 (germline): SQVTM, ANQGSEA. CDR3 residues: CSVRVGTDYGYTF. The CDR3 coding sequence is TGCAGCGTGAGGGTGGGGACAGACTATGGCTACACCTTC.

The CDR3 region has the DNA TGCGCCAGCAGAGAGCTACAGGGAACAACCTACGAGCAGTACTTC. This translates into CASRELQGTTYEQYF. V usage is TRBV5-1 and J usage is TRBJ2-7; maybe TRBD1 (6 bases). CDR1 is SGHRS, CDR2 YFSETQ, per germline. The CDR3 contains 15 residues. Trimming shortened V by 5 bases and J by 2 bases, and 17 bases separated the two germline ends.

V is TRBV6-1 and J is TRBJ1-2; D perhaps matches TRBD1 (5 bases). Trimming left V 1 base short and J 4 bases short, with 10 bases between. The CDR3 spans 14 residues. Germline CDR1 is MNHNS and CDR2 is SASEGT. The CDR3 region is CASSEGTSAYGYTF. CDR3 DNA: TGTGCCAGCAGTGAAGGGACATCTGCCTATGGCTACACCTTC.

The V and J genes are TRBV9 and TRBJ1-2, with 10 bases aligning to TRBD1. The CDR3 is 14 residues long. Germline V lookup: CDR1 SGDLS, CDR2 YYNGEE. V trimming: 3 bases; J trimming: 3 bases; junction bases outside the gene matches: 2. The CDR3 spells CASSATGGDYGYTF. CDR3 DNA sequence: TGTGCCAGCAGCGCGACAGGGGGCGACTATGGCTACACCTTC.

J is TRBJ1-2 and V is TRBV7-2; D uncertain. V was pared by 1 base and J by 7 bases, with 7 bases between. CDR1 and CDR2 (germline): SGHTA, FQGNSA. This CDR3 is 12 amino acids long. As DNA, the CDR3 is TGTGCCAGCAGCTTAGGTCCTACTGGCTACACCTTC. Its translation is CASSLGPTGYTF.

The CDR3 loop is CASSRTSGDTYEQYF. CDR3 DNA sequence: TGTGCCAGCAGTAGAACTAGCGGTGACACCTACGAGCAGTACTTC. V gene TRBV28 combines with J gene TRBJ2-7; 8 bases line up with TRBD2. The CDR3 sequence is 15 residues long. J lost 2 bases, V lost 5 bases, and 8 bases had no gene match. The germline V gene has CDR1 MDHEN and CDR2 SYDVKM.

V gene TRBV2 combines with J gene TRBJ2-6; D might be TRBD1 (6 bases). Between the trimmed V and J ends, which lost 8 bases and 4 bases, there was a span of 24 bases. Germline lookup yields CDR1 SNHLY and CDR2 FYNNEI. The CDR3 has 18 amino acids. As DNA, the CDR3 is TGTGCCAGCGGGGTTTCGGACAGTCCTGCCTCCGGGGCCAACGTCCTGACTTTC. Translating gives CASGVSDSPASGANVLTF.

The V and J genes are TRBV7-2 and TRBJ2-3, with 9 bases identical to TRBD1. Per the germline V gene, CDR1 is SGHTA and CDR2 is FQGNSA. The ends lost 8 bases at V and 3 bases at J; junction bases unmatched: 9. The CDR3 has 15 amino acids. CDR3 sequence reads: CASDRAGQGTDTQYF. As DNA, the CDR3 is TGTGCCAGCGATAGAGCGGGACAGGGAACAGATACGCAGTATTTT.

The chain employs TRBV13 and TRBJ2-1; D perhaps matches TRBD1 (6 bases). The CDR3 is made up of 15 amino acids. Trimming left V 4 bases short and J 1 base short, with 11 bases between. The germline V gene encodes CDR1 PRHDT and CDR2 FYEKMQ (reference sequence). CDR3 in DNA: TGTGCCAGCAGCTCCGCCAGGGGATCCTACAATGAGCAGTTCTTC. Translated: CASSSARGSYNEQFF.

This chain joins TRBV11-2 and TRBJ1-1; a possible D gene is TRBD1 (5 bases). Germline V CDR1 and CDR2: SGHAT, FQNNGV. The CDR3 is made up of 15 amino acids. The V end was cut by 3 bases, the J end by 1 base, with 12 bases between. CDR3 DNA sequence: TGTGCCAGCAGCTTTAAGGGGTCCGGGAACACTGAAGCTTTCTTT. Translating it yields CASSFKGSGNTEAFF. The full variable domain, with the rest looked up from reference TRBV11-2 and TRBJ1-1, is EAGVAQSPRYKIIEKRQSVAFWCNPISGHATLYWYQQILGQGPKLLIQFQNNGVVDDSQLPKDRFSAERLKGVDSTLKIQPAKLEDSAVYLCASSFKGSGNTEAFFGQGTRLTVV.

The chain uses TRBV6-1 and TRBJ2-7; 7 nucleotides agree with TRBD1. CDR1 MNHNS and CDR2 SASEGT come from the germline V gene. V shed 8 bases and J 1 base; nucleotides not matched to a gene: 5. This CDR3 has 13 amino acids. The CDR3 here is CASSLQGSYEQYF. The CDR3, as DNA: TGTGCCAGCTCTCTACAGGGGTCCTACGAGCAGTACTTC.

The chain couples TRBV4-1 to TRBJ1-3; no reliable D call. The germline V gene has CDR1 MGHRA and CDR2 YSYEKL. This CDR3 has 15 residues. With 0 bases removed from V and 0 bases from J, the gap between germline ends came to 6 bases. The CDR3 loop is CASSQDVLSGNTIYF. The CDR3 region has the DNA TGCGCCAGCAGCCAAGATGTCCTCTCTGGAAACACCATATATTTT.

V and J are TRBV7-2 and TRBJ2-5, with D possibly TRBD2 on 6 matching bases. Trimming stripped 5 bases from V and 0 bases from J, with 16 bases between. Looked up from germline, CDR1 is SGHTA and CDR2 is FQGNSA. CDR3 length: 16 residues. The CDR3 sequence is CASSPQRLAYQETQYF. CDR3 nucleotide sequence: TGTGCCAGCAGCCCACAACGGCTAGCGTACCAAGAGACCCAGTACTTC.

The chain joins TRBV2 to TRBJ1-1; D remains ambiguous. CDR1 and CDR2 (germline): SNHLY, FYNNEI. This CDR3 spans 12 amino acids. Deletions cut 8 bases from V and 10 bases from J, with 17 bases between. CDR3 nucleotide sequence: TGTGCCAGCCTGGGAGAGTCGAGAGGAGCTTTCTTT. Protein: CASLGESRGAFF.

The count of this clone is one. The chain uses TRBV9 and TRBJ2-3, with 8 nucleotides matching TRBD2. Germline CDR1 is SGDLS and CDR2 is YYNGEE. CDR3 length: 14 residues. Germline trimming cut 3 bases from V and 5 bases from J; bases unmatched to any gene: 5. CDR3 in DNA: TGTGCCAGCAGCGCGGGACTAGTTTTAGATACGCAGTATTTT. Amino acid sequence: CASSAGLVLDTQYF.

The V and J genes are TRBV5-1 and TRBJ2-5, with 7 bases identical to TRBD1. This CDR3 is 15 amino acids long. Trimming at V came to 3 bases and at J to 7 bases, leaving 12 bases not matched to a gene. The germline gives CDR1 SGHRS, CDR2 YFSETQ. CDR3 nucleotides: TGCGCCAGCAGCTGGGATACGACAGGGATGCGGACCCAGTACTTC. This encodes CASSWDTTGMRTQYF.

The chain links TRBV29-1 to TRBJ2-3, with 9 bases identical to TRBD1. CDR1 and CDR2 (germline): SQVTM, ANQGSEA. The CDR3 length is 19 residues. With 1 base clipped from V and 6 bases from J, the junction kept 20 bases outside the gene matches. The DNA for the CDR3 is TGCAGCGTTGAAGGGGGTGCGATGCCGGGACAGGGCCCTCTGGATACGCAGTATTTT. Translation gives CSVEGGAMPGQGPLDTQYF.

The V call is TRBV30, the J call TRBJ2-2; a weak D match, TRBD2 (7 bases). Germline V gene lookup returns CDR1 GTSNPN and CDR2 SVGIG (reference sequence). The CDR3 sequence is 19 residues long. Trimming removed 0 bases at V and 7 bases at J, with 27 bases between. The CDR3 loop reads CAWSVPVMSGGAFGGELFF. In DNA, the CDR3 is TGTGCCTGGAGTGTACCCGTCATGAGTGGGGGGGCCTTTGGCGGGGAGCTGTTTTTT.

The chain employs TRBV6-6 and TRBJ2-1; 7 positions agree with TRBD1. CDR1 is MNHNY, CDR2 SVGAGI, per germline (reference sequence). CDR3 length: 15 amino acids. Unmatched junction bases numbered 8, after V lost 5 bases and J lost 4 bases. This CDR3 is CASSTRGGRYNEQFF. The CDR3 DNA follows: TGTGCCAGCAGTACAAGAGGGGGCAGATACAATGAGCAGTTCTTC.

The J gene is TRBJ2-5, the V gene TRBV7-2, with D possibly matching TRBD2 (5 bases). There are 14 residues in the CDR3. Trimming removed 4 bases at V and 2 bases at J, with 11 bases between. CDR1 is SGHTA and CDR2 is FQGNSA in the germline V gene. The DNA of the CDR3 is TGTGCCAGCAGCTCTCTCAGGAGGCAAGAGACCCAGTACTTC. Translation gives CASSSLRRQETQYF.

The chain carries TRBV19 and TRBJ2-1; 10 bases fit TRBD2. This CDR3 comprises 17 residues. V shed 3 bases, J shed 2 bases, and the junction held 7 bases outside the gene matches. The germline CDR1 and CDR2 sequences are LNHDA and SQIVND (reference sequence). CDR3 sequence (DNA): TGTGCCAGTAGTATGGGGGGACTAGCGCGAACCTACAATGAGCAGTTCTTC. Translation: CASSMGGLARTYNEQFF.

V gene TRBV5-1 combines with J gene TRBJ1-2; 9 positions agree with TRBD1. This CDR3 has 13 residues. CDR1 is SGHRS and CDR2 is YFSETQ in the germline V gene. V dropped 4 bases and J dropped 6; count of bases not matched to a gene: 4. CDR3 in DNA: TGCGCCAGCAGCACGGGACAGGGTGATGGCTACACCTTC. Its protein product is CASSTGQGDGYTF.

The V gene is TRBV11-2, the J gene TRBJ1-2; 12 positions match TRBD1. J was trimmed by 6 bases and V by 1 base; bases with no gene match: 6. Germline assignment: CDR1 SGHAT and CDR2 FQNNGV. The CDR3 runs 16 residues. DNA for the CDR3: TGTGCCAGCAGCTTAGCTGGGACAGGGGGCCTAGATGGCTACACCTTC. This sequence encodes CASSLAGTGGLDGYTF.